The sequence of this TCR beta chain was determined in a study of tumor-infiltrating lymphocytes in primary liver carcinoma. This clonotype was counted many times. A constant-region primer served to make TCR beta cDNA from approximately 490 ng total RNA. Slightly modified ARM-PCR with three nested multiplex PCR rounds yielded TCR beta libraries. Primers for the first two PCR rounds were TRBV1-TRBV30 forward primers and a C-beta reverse primer (approximately 9 cycles per round). TCRdb re-analysed the multiplex PCR reads in MiXCR, keeping a single row per CDR3 protein. The sample has almost 200,000 distinct CDR3 sequences; around three fifths are singletons. Alongside blood RNA obtained from unsorted whole blood, germline DNA was also extracted. Among the patients, all had chronic HBV infection and none had been treated. About 4 milliliters of peripheral blood were gathered ahead of the operation. The V end was cut by 0 bases, the J end by 9 bases, with 15 bases between. Germline loops: CDR1 MGHRA, CDR2 YSYEKL. This CDR3 contains 14 residues.

The chain carries TRBV4-1 and TRBJ2-7; TRBD2 is a possible D gene (7 bases). Sequencing input: peripheral blood. This TCR was sampled from a woman aged 55 to 70 with primary liver carcinoma and hepatitis B virus infection. Here the CDR3 reads CASSQDYGGTRQYF. The CDR3 nucleotides read TGCGCCAGCAGCCAAGATTACGGGGGGACAAGGCAGTACTTC.